The T cell receptor beta chain described here comes from a study of a mutant IDH1 vaccine in newly diagnosed glioma. The CDR3 length is 12 residues. Deletions cut 1 base from V and 7 bases from J, with 5 bases between. Germline values: CDR1 LGHNA, CDR2 YNFKEQ. On this clone itself: The antigen is undetermined.

Time point of the sample: week 5, during vaccination. Alongside topical imiquimod, each dose of vaccine comprised 300 ug of mutant IDH1 20-mer peptide. TCRdb keeps only in-frame clones here, not all; method: immunoSEQ multiplex PCR. The table records 25,000 to 30,000 clones, about nine tenths of them present only once. This receptor was obtained from a woman aged 40 to 49 with glioma. Some clones in this sample may be carry-over from other donors' samples. The chain carries TRBV4-2 and TRBJ2-1; D not resolved. This specimen was peripheral blood mononuclear cells (PBMCs), taken from a glioma patient whose treatment included an IDH1 peptide vaccine. This chain's CDR3 is CASSQGANEQFF. The CDR3 DNA follows: TGTGCCAGCAGCCAAGGGGCTAATGAGCAGTTCTTC.